A single sample gave rise to the 8 T cell receptor beta chains below, sequenced in a study of blood T cell repertoires in COVID-19. Profiled with immunoSEQ multiplex PCR; TCRdb holds only in-frame clones, not every one. The sample includes over 150,000 clones, roughly 93% of them seen just once. Input material: peripheral blood. The source is a man aged 18 to 30 with COVID-19, enrolled during active disease.

For the CDR3, the DNA is TGTGCCAGTGGGACTAGCGGGAGGGCCTCCACAGATACGCAGTATTTT. It translates to CASGTSGRASTDTQYF. The rearrangement joins TRBV27 to TRBJ2-3; 16 bases are a match to TRBD2. Trimming at V came to 9 bases and at J to 2 bases, leaving 5 bases not matched to a gene. In germline, CDR1 is MNHEY, CDR2 SMNVEV (reference sequence). This CDR3 comprises 16 residues.

This clone was found a few times. The chain couples TRBV14 to TRBJ2-7; D uncertain. The CDR3 extends over 12 amino acids. In germline, CDR1 is SGHDN, CDR2 FVKESK. V gave up 3 bases and J gave up 4 bases, with 7 bases separating them. The CDR3, as DNA: TGTGCCAGCAGCCATGTCGGTTACGAGCAGTACTTC. Translation gives CASSHVGYEQYF.

The V call is TRBV18, the J call TRBJ2-5; 8 nucleotides align to TRBD1. The V gene's germline CDR1 is KGHSH and CDR2 LQKENI. Unmatched junction bases numbered 6, after V lost 3 bases and J lost 3 bases. This CDR3 is built from 15 residues. The CDR3 loop is CASSPQQGGEETQYF. DNA for the CDR3: TGTGCCAGCTCACCTCAACAGGGGGGAGAAGAGACCCAGTACTTC.

V is TRBV4-1 and J is TRBJ2-7; D perhaps matches TRBD1 (6 bases). The CDR3 loop spans 16 amino acids. The V end was cut by 1 base, the J end by 1 base, with 14 bases between. CDR1 is MGHRA, CDR2 YSYEKL, per germline. Written as DNA, the CDR3 is TGCGCCAGCAGCCAAGCGAGGGGGACAAGATCCTACGAGCAGTACTTC. It yields the protein CASSQARGTRSYEQYF.

The chain uses TRBV28 and TRBJ1-2; weak D call: TRBD1 (6 bases). Germline V gives CDR1 MDHEN, CDR2 SYDVKM. Trimming took 2 bases from V and 2 from J, leaving 12 bases between them. There are 15 residues in the CDR3. CDR3 nucleotide sequence: TGTGCCAGCAGTTTAAGCGGGGGCGCCAACTATGGCTACACCTTC. It is translated as CASSLSGGANYGYTF.

The genes are TRBV19 and TRBJ2-3; 9 nucleotides align to TRBD1. This CDR3 is 13 amino acids long. The V gene's germline CDR1 is LNHDA and CDR2 SQIVND (reference sequence). The ends lost 4 bases at V and 9 bases at J; junction bases unmatched: 5. The CDR3 bases are TGTGCCAGTAGTACGACAGGGGGAGGCACGCAGTATTTT. It encodes CASSTTGGGTQYF.

The CDR3 nucleotides read TGTGCCAGCTCACCAAAGGACTGGGAGGCCCCCCAGCATTTT. This translates into CASSPKDWEAPQHF. The chain uses TRBV18 and TRBJ1-5; D not certain. This CDR3 has 14 amino acids. The germline V gene has CDR1 KGHSH and CDR2 LQKENI. V lost 2 bases and J lost 10, with 15 bases in between.

This clone was observed once. V usage is TRBV6-5 and J usage is TRBJ1-5, with a tentative D call TRBD1 (5 bases). This CDR3 is built from 13 residues. V was trimmed by 0 bases and J by 9 bases, leaving 9 bases between them. Per the germline V gene, CDR1 is MNHEY and CDR2 is SVGAGI. For the CDR3, the DNA is TGTGCCAGCAGTTACTCGACTAGGGGGCCCCAGCATTTT. It is translated as CASSYSTRGPQHF.